This T cell receptor (beta chain) was obtained from a study of OX40 agonist ivuxolimab in advanced cancers. People who had autoimmune disease history or systemic immunosuppression were excluded. Repertoires were generated with immunoSEQ multiplex PCR, while TCRdb's copy carries only in-frame clones and drops some. The table records approximately 65,000 clones, 87% of them present only once. This sample comprised CD4+ or CD8+ T cells sorted from blood, obtained in a trial of the OX40 agonist ivuxolimab. This TCR was recovered from an adult with an advanced solid tumor such as melanoma, head and neck, liver or kidney cancer.

The CDR3 DNA is TGTGCCAGCAGCCCTACAGGCGCCTACGAGCAGTACTTC. This codes for CASSPTGAYEQYF. The chain joins TRBV7-9 to TRBJ2-7; the D gene is possibly TRBD1 (5 bases). The germline V and J ends were trimmed by 5 bases and 2 bases, with 10 bases remaining between them. Germline assignment: CDR1 SEHNR and CDR2 FQNEAQ (reference sequence). The CDR3 consists of 13 residues.